These 9 T cell receptor beta chains share one sample of origin, sequenced in a study of cytomegalovirus exposure and HLA in healthy donors. Researchers ran the PCR with 60 Vbeta and 13 Jbeta primers. Libraries were prepared by immunoSEQ multiplex PCR; TCRdb keeps only in-frame clonotypes and omits some of them. This table has 150,000 to 200,000 clones, about 76% appearing once. Input material: PBMCs. Receptors were obtained from a woman aged 40 to 50 in good health and CMV-seropositive.

This chain links TRBV10-2 with TRBJ1-5, with D maybe TRBD1 (5 bases). Germline CDR1 is WSHSY and CDR2 is SAAADI. V lost 0 bases to trimming and J lost 2 bases, with 14 bases between them. This CDR3 is built from 17 residues. The CDR3, as DNA: TGCGCCAGCAGTGAGTCGGGACTCCCGCCCGGCAATCAGCCCCAGCATTTT. Its translation is CASSESGLPPGNQPQHF.

The J gene is TRBJ1-4, the V gene TRBV5-4; the match to TRBD1 covers 9 bases. The J segment lost 8 bases and the V segment lost 4 bases, leaving 9 bases of the junction unmatched. Germline CDR1 and CDR2: SGHNT and YYREEE (reference sequence). The CDR3 is 15 residues long. The CDR3 sequence: CASSQVGTGREKLFF. CDR3 DNA: TGTGCCAGCAGCCAGGTGGGGACAGGGAGAGAAAAACTGTTTTTT.

The chain has TRBV19 and TRBJ1-5; 8 bases align to TRBD1. Trimming cost V 6 bases and J 3 bases; bases outside gene matches: 1. This CDR3 comprises 13 residues. Germline CDR1 is LNHDA and CDR2 is SQIVND (reference sequence). The CDR3 loop is CASRGQDNQPQHF. Here the CDR3 DNA reads TGTGCCAGTAGGGGACAGGACAATCAGCCCCAGCATTTT.

CDR3: CASSYPSGDLGNTIYF. Written as DNA, the CDR3 is TGTGCCAGCAGTTACCCCTCAGGGGATCTTGGAAACACCATATATTTT. The J gene is TRBJ1-3, the V gene TRBV28; TRBD1 might be the D (6 bases). Looked up from germline, CDR1 is MDHEN and CDR2 is SYDVKM. V was clipped by 4 bases and J by 3 bases, with 16 bases between them. CDR3 length: 16 residues.

This sequence joins TRBV9 and TRBJ1-1; TRBD1 might be the D (5 bases). The CDR3 contains 13 residues. Per the germline V gene, CDR1 is SGDLS and CDR2 is YYNGEE. The V and J ends lost 2 bases and 3 bases respectively, with 8 bases between them. The CDR3, as DNA: TGTGCCAGCAGCGTTGGGGCCCACACTGAAGCTTTCTTT. Encoded protein: CASSVGAHTEAFF.

The chain couples TRBV28 to TRBJ1-3; possible D gene TRBD1, 6 bases. V was pared by 9 bases and J by 1 base, with 13 bases between. This CDR3 region has 14 residues. CDR1 is MDHEN and CDR2 is SYDVKM in the germline V gene. CDR3 in amino acids: CASRGGASGNTIYF. In DNA, the CDR3 is TGTGCCAGTAGAGGGGGGGCTTCTGGAAACACCATATATTTT.

This sequence joins TRBV18 and TRBJ1-1, with TRBD1 matching over 10 bases. The CDR3 contains 16 residues. The germline gives CDR1 KGHSH, CDR2 LQKENI. V shed 2 bases and J 5 bases; nucleotides not matched to a gene: 8. The CDR3 loop is CASSPTTGGTGTEAFF. The DNA for the CDR3 is TGTGCCAGCTCACCAACGACAGGGGGCACGGGGACTGAAGCTTTCTTT.

The chain carries TRBV5-1 and TRBJ1-1, with 8 bases aligning to TRBD1. V lost 3 bases, J lost 4 bases, and 2 bases stayed unmatched. The CDR3 runs to 13 residues. Germline values: CDR1 SGHRS, CDR2 YFSETQ. The DNA for the CDR3 is TGCGCCAGCAGCTCCACAGGGGGCACTGAAGCTTTCTTT. Amino acid sequence: CASSSTGGTEAFF.

This clone occurred once. This chain connects TRBV4-3 to TRBJ2-1, with D unresolved. This CDR3 region has 16 residues. Germline CDR1 reads LGHNA; CDR2 reads YSLEER. Between the trimmed V and J ends, which lost 1 base and 4 bases, there was a span of 14 bases. The CDR3 reads CASSQGAGIAYNEQFF. The CDR3 nucleotides read TGCGCCAGCAGCCAAGGTGCCGGTATAGCATACAATGAGCAGTTCTTC.